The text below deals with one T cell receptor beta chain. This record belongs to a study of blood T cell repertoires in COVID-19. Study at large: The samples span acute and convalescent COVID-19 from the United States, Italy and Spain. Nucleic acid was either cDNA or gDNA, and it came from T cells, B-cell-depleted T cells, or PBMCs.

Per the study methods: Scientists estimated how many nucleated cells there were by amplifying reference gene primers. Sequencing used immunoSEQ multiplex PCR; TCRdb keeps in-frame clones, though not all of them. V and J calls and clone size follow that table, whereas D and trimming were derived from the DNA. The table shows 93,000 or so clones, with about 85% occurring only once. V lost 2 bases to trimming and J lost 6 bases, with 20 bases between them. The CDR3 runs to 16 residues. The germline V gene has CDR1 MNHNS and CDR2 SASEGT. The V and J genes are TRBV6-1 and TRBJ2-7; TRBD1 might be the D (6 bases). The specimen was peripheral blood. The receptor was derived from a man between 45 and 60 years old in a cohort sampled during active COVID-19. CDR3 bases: TGTGCCAGCAGTGAACCCTCGGGGCAGGGGTTTTCCGAGCAGTACTTC. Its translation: CASSEPSGQGFSEQYF.